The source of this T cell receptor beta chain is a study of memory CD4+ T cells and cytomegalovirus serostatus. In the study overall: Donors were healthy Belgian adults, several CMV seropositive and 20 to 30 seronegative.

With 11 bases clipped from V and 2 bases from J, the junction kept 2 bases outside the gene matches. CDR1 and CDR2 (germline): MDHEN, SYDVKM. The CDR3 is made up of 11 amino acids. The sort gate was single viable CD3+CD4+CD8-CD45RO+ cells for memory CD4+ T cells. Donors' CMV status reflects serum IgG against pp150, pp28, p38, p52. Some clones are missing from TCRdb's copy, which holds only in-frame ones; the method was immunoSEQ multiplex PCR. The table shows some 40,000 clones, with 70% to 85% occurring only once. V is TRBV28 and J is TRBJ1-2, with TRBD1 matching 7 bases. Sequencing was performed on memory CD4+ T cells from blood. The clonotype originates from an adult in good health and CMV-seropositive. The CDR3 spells CAGGQNYGYTF. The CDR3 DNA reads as TGTGCCGGGGGACAGAACTATGGCTACACCTTC.